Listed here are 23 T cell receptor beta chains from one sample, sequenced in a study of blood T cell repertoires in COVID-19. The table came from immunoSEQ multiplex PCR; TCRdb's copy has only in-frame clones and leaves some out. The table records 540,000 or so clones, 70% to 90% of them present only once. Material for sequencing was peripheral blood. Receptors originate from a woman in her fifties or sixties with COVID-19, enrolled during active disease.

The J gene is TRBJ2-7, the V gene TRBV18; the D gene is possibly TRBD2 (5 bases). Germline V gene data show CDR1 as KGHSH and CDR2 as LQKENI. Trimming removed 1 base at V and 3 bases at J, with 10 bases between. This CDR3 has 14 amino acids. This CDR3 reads CASSPRYGDYEQYF. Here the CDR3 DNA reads TGTGCCAGCTCACCACGGTACGGGGACTACGAGCAGTACTTC.

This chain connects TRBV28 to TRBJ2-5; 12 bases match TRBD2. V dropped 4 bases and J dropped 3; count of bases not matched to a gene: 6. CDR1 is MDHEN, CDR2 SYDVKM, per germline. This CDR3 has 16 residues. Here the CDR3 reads CASSSLAGGREETQYF. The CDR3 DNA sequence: TGTGCCAGCAGTTCCCTAGCGGGGGGGAGAGAAGAGACCCAGTACTTC.

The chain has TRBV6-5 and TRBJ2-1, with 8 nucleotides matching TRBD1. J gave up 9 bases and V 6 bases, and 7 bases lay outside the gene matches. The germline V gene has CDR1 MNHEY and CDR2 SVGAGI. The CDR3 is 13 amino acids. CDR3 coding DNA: TGTGCCAGCAGCCTTCAGGGGGCGGGTGAGCAGTTCTTC. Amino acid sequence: CASSLQGAGEQFF.

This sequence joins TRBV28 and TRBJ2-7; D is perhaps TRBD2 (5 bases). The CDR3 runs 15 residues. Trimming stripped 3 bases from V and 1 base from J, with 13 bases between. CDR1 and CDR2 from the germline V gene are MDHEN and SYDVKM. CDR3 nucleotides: TGTGCCAGCAGTTTCGGGCCCCGCGGGTCCTACGAGCAGTACTTC. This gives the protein CASSFGPRGSYEQYF.

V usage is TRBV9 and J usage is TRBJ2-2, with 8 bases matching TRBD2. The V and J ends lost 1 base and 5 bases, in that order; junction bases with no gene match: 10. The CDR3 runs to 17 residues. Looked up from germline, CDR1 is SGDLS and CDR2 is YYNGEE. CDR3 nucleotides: TGTGCCAGCAGCGTAAGCGGGGGTGCCACCGAAACCGGGGAGCTGTTTTTT. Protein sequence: CASSVSGGATETGELFF.

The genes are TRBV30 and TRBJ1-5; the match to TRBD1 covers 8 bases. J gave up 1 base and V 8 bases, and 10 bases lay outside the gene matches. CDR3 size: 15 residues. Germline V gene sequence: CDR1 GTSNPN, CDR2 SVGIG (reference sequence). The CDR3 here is CAATWTGISNQPQHF. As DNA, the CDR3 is TGTGCCGCTACCTGGACAGGGATAAGCAATCAGCCCCAGCATTTT.

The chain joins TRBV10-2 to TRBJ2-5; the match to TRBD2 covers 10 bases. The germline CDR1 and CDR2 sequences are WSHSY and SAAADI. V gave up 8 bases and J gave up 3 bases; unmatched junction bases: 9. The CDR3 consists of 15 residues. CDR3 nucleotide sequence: TGCGCCAGCCAGGTAGCGGGGGGACCGGAAGAGACCCAGTACTTC. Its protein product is CASQVAGGPEETQYF.

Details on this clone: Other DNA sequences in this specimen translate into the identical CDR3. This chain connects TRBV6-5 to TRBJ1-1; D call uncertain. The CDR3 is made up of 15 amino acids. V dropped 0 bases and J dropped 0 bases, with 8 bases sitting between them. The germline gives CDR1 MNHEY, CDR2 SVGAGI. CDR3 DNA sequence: TGTGCCAGCAGTTACTCGAGAGGGCTGAACACTGAAGCTTTCTTT. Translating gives CASSYSRGLNTEAFF.

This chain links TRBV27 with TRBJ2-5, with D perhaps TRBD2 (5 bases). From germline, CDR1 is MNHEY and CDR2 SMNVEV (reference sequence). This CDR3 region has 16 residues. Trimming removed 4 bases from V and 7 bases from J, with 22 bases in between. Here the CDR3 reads CASSSTGEGLGVTQYF. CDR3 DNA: TGTGCCAGCAGTTCAACTGGCGAGGGCCTGGGTGTGACCCAGTACTTC.

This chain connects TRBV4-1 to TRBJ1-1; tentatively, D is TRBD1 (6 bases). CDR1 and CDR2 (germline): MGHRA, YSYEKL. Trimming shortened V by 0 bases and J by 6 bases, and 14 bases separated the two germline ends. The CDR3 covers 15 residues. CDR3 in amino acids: CASSQDQGFGAEAFF. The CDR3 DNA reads TGCGCCAGCAGCCAAGATCAGGGGTTCGGCGCTGAAGCTTTCTTT.

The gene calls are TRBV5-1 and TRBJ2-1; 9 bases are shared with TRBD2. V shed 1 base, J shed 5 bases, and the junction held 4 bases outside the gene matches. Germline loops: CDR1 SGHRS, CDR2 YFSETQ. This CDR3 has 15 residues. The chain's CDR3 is CASSLYSGGDNEQFF. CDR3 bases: TGCGCCAGCAGCTTGTATAGCGGGGGTGACAATGAGCAGTTCTTC.

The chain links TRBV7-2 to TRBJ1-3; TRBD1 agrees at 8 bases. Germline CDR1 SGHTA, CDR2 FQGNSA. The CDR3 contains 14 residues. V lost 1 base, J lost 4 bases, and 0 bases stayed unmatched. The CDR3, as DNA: TGTGCCAGCAGCTTAGGGGACAGGGGAAACACCATATATTTT. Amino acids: CASSLGDRGNTIYF.

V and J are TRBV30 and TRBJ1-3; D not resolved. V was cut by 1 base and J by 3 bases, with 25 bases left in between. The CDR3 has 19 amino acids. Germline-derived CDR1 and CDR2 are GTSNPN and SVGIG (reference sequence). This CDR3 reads CAWSAGLFLHSSSGNTIYF. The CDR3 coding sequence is TGTGCCTGGAGTGCAGGTCTCTTTCTACATTCCTCGAGTGGAAACACCATATATTTT.

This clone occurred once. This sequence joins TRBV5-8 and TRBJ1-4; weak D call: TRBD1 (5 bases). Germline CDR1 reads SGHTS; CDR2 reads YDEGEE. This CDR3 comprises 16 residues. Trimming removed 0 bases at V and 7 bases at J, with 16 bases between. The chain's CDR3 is CASSLALDDRGEKLFF. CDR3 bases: TGTGCCAGCAGCTTGGCCCTGGACGACAGAGGTGAAAAACTGTTTTTT.

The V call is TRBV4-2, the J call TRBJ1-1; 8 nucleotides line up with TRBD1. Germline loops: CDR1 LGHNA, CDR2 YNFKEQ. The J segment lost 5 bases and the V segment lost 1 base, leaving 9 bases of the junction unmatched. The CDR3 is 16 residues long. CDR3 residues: CASSQADRVRRTEAFF. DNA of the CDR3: TGTGCCAGCAGCCAAGCGGACAGGGTAAGAAGAACTGAAGCTTTCTTT.

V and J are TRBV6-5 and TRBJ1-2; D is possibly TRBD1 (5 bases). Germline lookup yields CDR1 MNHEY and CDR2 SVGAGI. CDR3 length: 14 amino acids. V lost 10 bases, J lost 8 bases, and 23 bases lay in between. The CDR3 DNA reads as TGTGCCACCTTCTCCCATAGGGGATCTCGAGGCTACACCTTC. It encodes CATFSHRGSRGYTF.

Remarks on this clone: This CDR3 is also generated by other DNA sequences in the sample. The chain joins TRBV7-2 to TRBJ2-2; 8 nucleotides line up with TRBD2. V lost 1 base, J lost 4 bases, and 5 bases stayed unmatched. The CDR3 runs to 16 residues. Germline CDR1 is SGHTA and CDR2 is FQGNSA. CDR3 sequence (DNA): TGTGCCAGCAGCTTAGATGCGGGGGGACTCACCGGGGAGCTGTTTTTT. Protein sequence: CASSLDAGGLTGELFF.

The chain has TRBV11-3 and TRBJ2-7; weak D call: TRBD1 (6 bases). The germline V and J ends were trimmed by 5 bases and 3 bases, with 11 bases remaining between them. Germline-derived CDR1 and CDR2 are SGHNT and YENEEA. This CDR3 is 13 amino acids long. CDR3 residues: CASSLTGGYEQYF. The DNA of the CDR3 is TGTGCCAGCAGCCTGACAGGAGGCTACGAGCAGTACTTC. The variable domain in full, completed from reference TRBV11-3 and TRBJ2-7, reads EAGVVQSPRYKIIEKKQPVAFWCNPISGHNTLYWYLQNLGQGPELLIRYENEEAVDDSQLPKDRFSAERLKGVDSTLKIQPAELGDSAVYLCASSLTGGYEQYFGPGTRLTVT.

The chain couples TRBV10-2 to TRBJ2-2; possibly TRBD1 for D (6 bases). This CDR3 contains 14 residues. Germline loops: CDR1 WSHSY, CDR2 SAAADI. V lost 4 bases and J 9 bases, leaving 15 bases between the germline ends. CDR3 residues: CASSVPTGARELFF. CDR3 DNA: TGCGCCAGCAGTGTTCCGACAGGCGCAAGGGAGCTGTTTTTT.

CDR3 region: CASSQERVGGEAFF. CDR3 bases: TGCGCCAGCAGCCAAGAACGGGTCGGCGGGGAAGCTTTCTTT. J is TRBJ1-1 and V is TRBV4-1, with D unresolved. Germline-derived CDR1 and CDR2 are MGHRA and YSYEKL. The CDR3 covers 14 residues. V was pared by 0 bases and J by 8 bases, with 13 bases between.

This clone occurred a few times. The CDR3 DNA follows: TGTGCCAGCAGCCAATACAGGGGGCGCGGGTATAATTCACCCCTCCACTTT. Protein: CASSQYRGRGYNSPLHF. The chain joins TRBV5-4 to TRBJ1-6, with TRBD1 matching 9 bases. This CDR3 is built from 17 residues. V gave up 4 bases and J gave up 4 bases; unmatched junction bases: 9. Germline-derived CDR1 and CDR2 are SGHNT and YYREEE (reference sequence).

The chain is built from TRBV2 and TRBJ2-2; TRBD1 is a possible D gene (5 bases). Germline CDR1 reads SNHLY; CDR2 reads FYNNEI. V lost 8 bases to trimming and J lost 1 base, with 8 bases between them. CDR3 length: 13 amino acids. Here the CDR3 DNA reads TGTGCCAGCGGGGCCTTGAACACCGGGGAGCTGTTTTTT. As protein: CASGALNTGELFF.

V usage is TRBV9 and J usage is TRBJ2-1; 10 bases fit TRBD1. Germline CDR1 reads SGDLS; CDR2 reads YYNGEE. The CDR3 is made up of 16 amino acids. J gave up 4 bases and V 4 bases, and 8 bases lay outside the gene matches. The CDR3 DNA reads TGTGCCAGCAGCCCGGGGGGACAGGGGAGTTACAATGAGCAGTTCTTC. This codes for CASSPGGQGSYNEQFF.